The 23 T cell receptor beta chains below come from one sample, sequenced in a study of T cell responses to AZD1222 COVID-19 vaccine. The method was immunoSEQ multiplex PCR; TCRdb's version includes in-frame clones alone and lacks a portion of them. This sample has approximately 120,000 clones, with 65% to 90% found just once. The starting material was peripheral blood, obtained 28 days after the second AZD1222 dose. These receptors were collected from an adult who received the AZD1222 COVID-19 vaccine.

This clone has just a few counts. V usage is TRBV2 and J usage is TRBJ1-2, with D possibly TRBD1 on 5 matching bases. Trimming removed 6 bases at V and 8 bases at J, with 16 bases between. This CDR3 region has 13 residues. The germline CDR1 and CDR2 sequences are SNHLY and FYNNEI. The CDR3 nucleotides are TGTGCCAGCAGATGGGAGGGACTGGGGGGCTACACCTTC. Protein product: CASRWEGLGGYTF.

CDR3 in DNA: TGCGCCAGCAGCTTGGGACACTCCACTGAAGCTTTCTTT. Amino acid sequence: CASSLGHSTEAFF. This chain links TRBV5-1 with TRBJ1-1; D unresolved. This CDR3 region has 13 residues. Germline-derived CDR1 and CDR2 are SGHRS and YFSETQ. V was pared by 0 bases and J by 4 bases, with 7 bases between.

This chain's CDR3 is CASRGAGQGKLHF. Written as DNA, the CDR3 is TGTGCCAGCAGAGGCGCGGGACAGGGGAAACTCCACTTT. The rearrangement uses TRBV28 and TRBJ1-6; 10 nucleotides line up with TRBD1. CDR3 length: 13 residues. The V and J ends lost 6 bases and 16 bases, in that order; junction bases with no gene match: 9. Germline V gives CDR1 MDHEN, CDR2 SYDVKM.

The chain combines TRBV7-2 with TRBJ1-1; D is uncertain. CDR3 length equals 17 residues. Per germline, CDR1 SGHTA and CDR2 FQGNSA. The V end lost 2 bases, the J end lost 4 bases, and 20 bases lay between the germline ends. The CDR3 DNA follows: TGTGCCAGCAGCTTACGCACCTACCCCCAACATAGCACTGAAGCTTTCTTT. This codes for CASSLRTYPQHSTEAFF.

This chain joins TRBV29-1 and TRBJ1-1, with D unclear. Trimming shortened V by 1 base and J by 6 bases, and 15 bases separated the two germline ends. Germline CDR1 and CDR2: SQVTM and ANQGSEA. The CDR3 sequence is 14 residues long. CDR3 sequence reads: CSVEAQEGWAEAFF. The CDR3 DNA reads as TGCAGCGTTGAAGCCCAGGAAGGGTGGGCTGAAGCTTTCTTT. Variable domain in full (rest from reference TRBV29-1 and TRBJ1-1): SAVISQKPSRDICQRGTSLTIQCQVDSQVTMMFWYRQQPGQSLTLIATANQGSEATYESGFVIDKFPISRPNLTFSTLTVSNMSPEDSSIYLCSVEAQEGWAEAFFGQGTRLTVV.

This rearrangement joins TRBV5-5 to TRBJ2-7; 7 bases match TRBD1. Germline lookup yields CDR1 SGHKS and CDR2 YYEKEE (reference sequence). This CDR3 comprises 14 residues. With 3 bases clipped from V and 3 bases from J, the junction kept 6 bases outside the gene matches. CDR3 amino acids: CASSSRQGNYEQYF. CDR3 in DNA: TGTGCCAGCAGCTCAAGACAGGGCAACTACGAGCAGTACTTC.

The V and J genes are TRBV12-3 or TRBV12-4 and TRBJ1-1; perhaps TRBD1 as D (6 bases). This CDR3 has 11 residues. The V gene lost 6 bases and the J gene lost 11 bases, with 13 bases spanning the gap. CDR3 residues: CASSNRVWAFF. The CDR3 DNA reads TGTGCCAGCAGCAACAGGGTCTGGGCTTTCTTT.

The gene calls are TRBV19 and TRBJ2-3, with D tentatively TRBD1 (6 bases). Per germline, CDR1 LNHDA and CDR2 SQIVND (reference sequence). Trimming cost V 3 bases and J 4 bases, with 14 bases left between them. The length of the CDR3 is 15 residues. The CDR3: CASSIGQQGADTQYF. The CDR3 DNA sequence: TGTGCCAGTAGTATTGGACAGCAGGGAGCAGATACGCAGTATTTT. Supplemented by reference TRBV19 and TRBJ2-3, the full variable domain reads DGGITQSPKYLFRKEGQNVTLSCEQNLNHDAMYWYRQDPGQGLRLIYYSQIVNDFQKGDIAEGYSVSREKKESFPLTVTSAQKNPTAFYLCASSIGQQGADTQYFGPGTRLTVL.

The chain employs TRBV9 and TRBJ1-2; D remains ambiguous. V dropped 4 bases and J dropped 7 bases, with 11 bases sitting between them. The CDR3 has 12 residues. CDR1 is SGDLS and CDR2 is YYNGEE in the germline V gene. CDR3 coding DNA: TGTGCCAGCAGCAACTCAGTGGGTGGCTACACCTTC. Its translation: CASSNSVGGYTF. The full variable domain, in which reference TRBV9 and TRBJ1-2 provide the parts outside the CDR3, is DSGVTQTPKHLITATGQRVTLRCSPRSGDLSVYWYQQSLDQGLQFLIQYYNGEERAKGNILERFSAQQFPDLHSELNLSSLELGDSALYFCASSNSVGGYTFGSGTRLTVV.

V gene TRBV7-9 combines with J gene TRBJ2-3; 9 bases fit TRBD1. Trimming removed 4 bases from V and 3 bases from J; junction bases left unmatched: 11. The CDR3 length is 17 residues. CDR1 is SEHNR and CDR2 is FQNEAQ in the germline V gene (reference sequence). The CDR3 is CASSSRAGTGKTDTQYF. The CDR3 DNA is TGTGCCAGCAGCTCTCGAGCCGGGACAGGGAAAACAGATACGCAGTATTTT.

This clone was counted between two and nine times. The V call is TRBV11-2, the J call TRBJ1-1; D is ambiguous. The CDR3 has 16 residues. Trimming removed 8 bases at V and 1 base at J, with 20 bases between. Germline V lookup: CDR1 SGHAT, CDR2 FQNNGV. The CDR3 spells CASSNGVMNKNTEAFF. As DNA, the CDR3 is TGTGCCAGCTCCAACGGGGTAATGAACAAGAACACTGAAGCTTTCTTT. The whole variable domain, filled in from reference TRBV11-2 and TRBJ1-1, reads EAGVAQSPRYKIIEKRQSVAFWCNPISGHATLYWYQQILGQGPKLLIQFQNNGVVDDSQLPKDRFSAERLKGVDSTLKIQPAKLEDSAVYLCASSNGVMNKNTEAFFGQGTRLTVV.

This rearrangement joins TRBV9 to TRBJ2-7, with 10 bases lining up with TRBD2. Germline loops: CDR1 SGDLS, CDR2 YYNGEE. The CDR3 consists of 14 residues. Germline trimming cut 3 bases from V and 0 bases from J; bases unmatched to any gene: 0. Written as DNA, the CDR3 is TGTGCCAGCAGCGCTAGCGGGGGCTCCTACGAGCAGTACTTC. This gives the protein CASSASGGSYEQYF.

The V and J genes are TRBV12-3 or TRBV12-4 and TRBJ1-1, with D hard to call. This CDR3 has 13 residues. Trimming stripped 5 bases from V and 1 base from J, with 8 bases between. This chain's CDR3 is CASSPPPNTEAFF. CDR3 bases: TGTGCCAGCAGTCCTCCCCCGAACACTGAAGCTTTCTTT.

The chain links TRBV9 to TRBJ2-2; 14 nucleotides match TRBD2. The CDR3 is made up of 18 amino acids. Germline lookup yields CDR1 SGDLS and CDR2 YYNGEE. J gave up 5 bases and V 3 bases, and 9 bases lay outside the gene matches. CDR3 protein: CASSADIGTSGGTGELFF. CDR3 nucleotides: TGTGCCAGCAGCGCAGACATCGGGACTAGCGGGGGTACCGGGGAGCTGTTTTTT.

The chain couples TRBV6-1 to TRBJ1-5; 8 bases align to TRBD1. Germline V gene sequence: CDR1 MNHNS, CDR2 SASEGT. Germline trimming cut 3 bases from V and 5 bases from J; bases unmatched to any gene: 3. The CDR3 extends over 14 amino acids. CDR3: CASSDRQGYQPQHF. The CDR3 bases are TGTGCCAGCAGTGACCGACAGGGGTATCAGCCCCAGCATTTT.

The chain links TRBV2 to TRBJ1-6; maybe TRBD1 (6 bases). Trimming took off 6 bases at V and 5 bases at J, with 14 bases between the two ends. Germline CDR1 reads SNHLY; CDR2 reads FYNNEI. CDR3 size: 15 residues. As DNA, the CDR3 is TGTGCCAGCAGGAAGGATTCAGGGGATAATTCACCCCTCCACTTT. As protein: CASRKDSGDNSPLHF.

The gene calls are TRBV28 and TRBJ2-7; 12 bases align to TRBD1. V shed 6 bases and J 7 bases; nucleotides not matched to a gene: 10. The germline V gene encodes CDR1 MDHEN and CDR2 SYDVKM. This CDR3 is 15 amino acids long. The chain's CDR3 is CASSDRDRGRREQYF. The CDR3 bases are TGTGCCAGCAGCGACCGGGACAGGGGGCGTCGGGAGCAGTACTTC.

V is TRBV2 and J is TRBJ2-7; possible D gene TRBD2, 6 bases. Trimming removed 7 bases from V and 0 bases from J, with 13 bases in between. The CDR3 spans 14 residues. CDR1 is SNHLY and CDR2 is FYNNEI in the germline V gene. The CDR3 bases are TGTGCCAGCACCCAGGACGGGAGCTCCTACGAGCAGTACTTC. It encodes CASTQDGSSYEQYF.

CDR3 in DNA: TGTGCCAGTACCCCCGGGAGGGGGAAGACTGAAGCTTTCTTT. Protein: CASTPGRGKTEAFF. This sequence joins TRBV19 and TRBJ1-1; a weak D match, TRBD1 (6 bases). CDR1 and CDR2 from the germline V gene are LNHDA and SQIVND (reference sequence). This CDR3 comprises 14 residues. Between the trimmed V and J ends, which lost 7 bases and 5 bases, there was a span of 17 bases.

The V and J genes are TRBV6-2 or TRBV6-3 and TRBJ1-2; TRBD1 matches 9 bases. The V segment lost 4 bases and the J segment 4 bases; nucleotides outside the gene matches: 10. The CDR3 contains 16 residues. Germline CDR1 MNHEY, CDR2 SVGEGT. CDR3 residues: CASSSPGQGISYGYTF. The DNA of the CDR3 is TGTGCCAGCAGTTCCCCCGGACAGGGGATTTCCTATGGCTACACCTTC.

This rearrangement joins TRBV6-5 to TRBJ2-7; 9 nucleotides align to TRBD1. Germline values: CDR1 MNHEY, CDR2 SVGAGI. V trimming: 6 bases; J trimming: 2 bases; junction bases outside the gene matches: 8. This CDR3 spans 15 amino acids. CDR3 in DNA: TGTGCCAGCAGCCCATCGGGGACAGGGACCTACGAGCAGTACTTC. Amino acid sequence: CASSPSGTGTYEQYF.

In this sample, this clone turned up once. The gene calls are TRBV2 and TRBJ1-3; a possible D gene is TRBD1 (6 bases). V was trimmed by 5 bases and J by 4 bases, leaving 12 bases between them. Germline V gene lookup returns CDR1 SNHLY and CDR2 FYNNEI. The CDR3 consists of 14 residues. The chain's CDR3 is CASSSQGPGNTIYF. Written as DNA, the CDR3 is TGTGCCAGCAGTTCCCAGGGGCCAGGAAACACCATATATTTT.

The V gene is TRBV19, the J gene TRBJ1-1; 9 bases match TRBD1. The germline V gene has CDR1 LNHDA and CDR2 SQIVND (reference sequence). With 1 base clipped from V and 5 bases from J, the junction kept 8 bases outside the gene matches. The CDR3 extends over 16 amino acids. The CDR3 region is CASSIGTGGAGTEAFF. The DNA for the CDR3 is TGTGCCAGTAGTATAGGTACAGGGGGCGCCGGGACTGAAGCTTTCTTT.